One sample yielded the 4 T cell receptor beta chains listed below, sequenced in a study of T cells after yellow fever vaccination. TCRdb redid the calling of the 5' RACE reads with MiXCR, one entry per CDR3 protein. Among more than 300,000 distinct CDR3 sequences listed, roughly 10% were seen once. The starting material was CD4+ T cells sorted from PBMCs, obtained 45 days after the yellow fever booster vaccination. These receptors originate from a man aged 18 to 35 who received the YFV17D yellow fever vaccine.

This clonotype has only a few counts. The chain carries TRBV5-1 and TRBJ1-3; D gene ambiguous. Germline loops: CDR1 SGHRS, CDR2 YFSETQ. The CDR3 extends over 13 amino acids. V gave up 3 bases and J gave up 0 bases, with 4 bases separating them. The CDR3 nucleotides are TGCGCCAGCAGCTCCTACTCTGGAAACACCATATATTTT. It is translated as CASSSYSGNTIYF.

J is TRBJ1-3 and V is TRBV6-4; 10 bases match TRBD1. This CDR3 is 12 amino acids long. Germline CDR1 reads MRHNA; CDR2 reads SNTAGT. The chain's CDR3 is CRQGANGNTIYF. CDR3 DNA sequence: TGTCGACAGGGGGCTAATGGAAACACCATATATTTT.

CDR3 nucleotides: TGTGCCAGCAGAAGCAGTGGCACTAATGAAAAACTGTTTTTT. Protein product: CASRSSGTNEKLFF. This chain links TRBV12-3 or TRBV12-4 with TRBJ1-4, with D unclear. V shed 6 bases and J shed 2 bases, with 10 bases lying between them. The CDR3 covers 14 residues.

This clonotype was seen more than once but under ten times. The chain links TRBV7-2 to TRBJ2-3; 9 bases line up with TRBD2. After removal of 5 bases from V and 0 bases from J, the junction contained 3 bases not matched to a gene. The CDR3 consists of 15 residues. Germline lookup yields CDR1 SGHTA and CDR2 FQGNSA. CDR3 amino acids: CASSPSGVSTDTQYF. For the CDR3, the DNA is TGTGCCAGCAGCCCTAGCGGGGTTAGCACAGATACGCAGTATTTT.